This TCR beta chain was recovered during a study of blood T cell repertoires in COVID-19. Study summary: PBMCs, B-cell-depleted T cells, or T cells provided the cDNA or gDNA that made up the material.

Under the authors' procedure: Reference gene primer amplification gave nucleated cell count estimates. Repertoires were generated with immunoSEQ multiplex PCR, while TCRdb's copy carries only in-frame clones and drops some. V and J calls and clone size are given by that table; D and trimming were obtained from the DNA. The sample shows about 70,000 clones, roughly 79% of them seen only once. This receptor was identified in a woman aged 60-75 years with acute or convalescent COVID-19. Sequenced material: peripheral blood.

CDR3 in amino acids: CASAMTGLSYEQYF. In DNA, the CDR3 is TGCGCCAGCGCCATGACAGGGCTCTCCTACGAGCAGTACTTC. The chain has TRBV10-2 and TRBJ2-7; 7 positions agree with TRBD1. The CDR3 has 14 residues. Per the germline V gene, CDR1 is WSHSY and CDR2 is SAAADI. Germline trimming cut 8 bases from V and 0 bases from J; bases unmatched to any gene: 7.